These T cell receptor beta chains were read from a single sample in a study of metastatic and nonmetastatic thyroid tumors. TCRdb re-called clones from the PCR reads using MiXCR. Of about 8,000 clones in the sample, under 20% were seen once. Sequences were obtained from adjacent normal tissue. The receptors stem from a female donor with papillary thyroid cancer or a benign thyroid nodule (not recorded which). Some clones in this sample may be carry-over from other donors' samples. CDR3s include the opening cysteine and the closing phenylalanine or tryptophan. The D gene is left open where the match is weak. Expanded clones get a size class; other rows say once, few or many, or leave the size out.

j_gene	v_gene	abundance	d_gene	CDR3aa	CDR3nt
TRBJ1-5	TRBV19	NA	NA	CASSMTFNQPQHF	TGTGCCAGTAGTATGACCTTCAATCAGCCCCAGCATTTT
TRBJ2-1	TRBV5-6	many	NA	CASSFGSGNEQFF	TGTGCCAGCAGCTTTGGTTCTGGGAATGAGCAGTTCTTC
TRBJ2-2	TRBV11-3	NA	NA	CASSLQTNTGELFF	TGTGCCAGCAGCTTACAGACTAACACCGGGGAGCTGTTTTTT
TRBJ1-2	TRBV2	medium-sized	NA	CASSSTGLNYGYTF	TGTGCCAGCAGTTCTACAGGGCTCAACTATGGCTACACCTTC
TRBJ2-1	TRBV20-1	once	NA	CSARGAGSYNEQFF	TGCAGTGCTAGGGGCGCAGGGTCCTACAATGAGCAGTTCTTC
TRBJ2-7	TRBV11-2	medium-sized	TRBD1	CASSRTGEEQYF	TGTGCCAGCAGCAGGACAGGGGAAGAGCAGTACTTC
TRBJ2-7	TRBV11-3	NA	NA	CASSLGSAGSYYEQYF	TGTGCCAGCAGCTTAGGATCGGCGGGCTCTTACTACGAGCAGTACTTC
TRBJ1-2	TRBV2	medium-sized	NA	CATPSDRGVYGYTF	TGTGCCACCCCCAGTGATCGGGGGGTCTATGGCTACACCTTC
TRBJ2-7	TRBV6-1	few	TRBD2	CAILLAASYEQYF	TGTGCCATCCTACTAGCGGCTTCCTACGAGCAGTACTTC
TRBJ2-3	TRBV20-1	many	NA	CSAKGPGLGDTQYF	TGCAGTGCTAAAGGACCGGGGTTAGGGGATACGCAGTATTTT
TRBJ2-5	TRBV29-1	once	NA	CSVTQLGHLQETQYF	TGCAGCGTCACGCAGCTGGGACACCTGCAAGAGACCCAGTACTTC
TRBJ2-2	TRBV28	NA	NA	CASSLFGENTGELFF	TGTGCCAGCAGTTTATTCGGGGAGAACACCGGGGAGCTGTTTTTT
TRBJ2-7	TRBV7-7	medium-sized	TRBD2	CASSPPGLAGGPSRDEQYF	TGTGCCAGCAGCCCCCCGGGACTAGCGGGAGGTCCCTCTAGGGACGAGCAGTACTTC
TRBJ2-5	TRBV3-1	NA	NA	CASSRSTQETQYF	TGTGCCAGCAGCAGATCTACTCAAGAGACCCAGTACTTC
TRBJ2-7	TRBV6-5	NA	NA	CASSYSVPRGEQYF	TGTGCCAGCAGTTACTCGGTCCCTCGGGGGGAGCAGTACTTC
TRBJ1-5	TRBV7-8	few	NA	CASSPRVYSNQPQHF	TGTGCCAGCAGCCCAAGAGTTTATAGCAATCAGCCCCAGCATTTT
TRBJ2-7	TRBV6-6	many	TRBD2	CASSYREGNEQYF	TGTGCCAGCAGTTACAGGGAGGGCAACGAGCAGTACTTC
TRBJ2-7	TRBV7-2	few	TRBD1	CASSLGSGTVYF	TGTGCCAGCAGCTTAGGGTCCGGGACAGTATACTTC
TRBJ1-2	TRBV5-4	NA	TRBD1	CASSLGVSPGQGADGYTF	TGTGCCAGCAGCTTGGGGGTGTCGCCGGGACAGGGGGCTGATGGCTACACCTTC
TRBJ2-7	TRBV28	medium-sized	NA	CASSMGGGRNYEQYF	TGTGCCAGCAGCATGGGTGGGGGGAGGAACTACGAGCAGTACTTC